The table lists the clone carrying this TCR beta chain with a few counts. The authors reverse transcribed roughly 0.5 to 1 ug RNA with random hexamers. MiXCR, applied by TCRdb to the immunoSEQ multiplex PCR reads, yields one record per CDR3 protein. The sample includes about 290,000 distinct CDR3 sequences, roughly 85% of them seen just once. This sample stems from a study of CD8 T cells in Susac syndrome. The CDR3 runs to 16 residues. V lost 5 bases, J lost 2 bases, and 6 bases stayed unmatched. Germline V lookup: CDR1 MNHEY, CDR2 SVGEGT. The TCR comes from a human donor with multiple sclerosis. The sample taken for sequencing was CD8+ T cells from PBMCs. J is TRBJ2-1 and V is TRBV6-2 or TRBV6-3; TRBD2 matches 10 bases. The CDR3 nucleotides read TGTGCCAGCAGTCGCGGACTAGCGGCGCCCTACAATGAGCAGTTCTTC. It encodes CASSRGLAAPYNEQFF.